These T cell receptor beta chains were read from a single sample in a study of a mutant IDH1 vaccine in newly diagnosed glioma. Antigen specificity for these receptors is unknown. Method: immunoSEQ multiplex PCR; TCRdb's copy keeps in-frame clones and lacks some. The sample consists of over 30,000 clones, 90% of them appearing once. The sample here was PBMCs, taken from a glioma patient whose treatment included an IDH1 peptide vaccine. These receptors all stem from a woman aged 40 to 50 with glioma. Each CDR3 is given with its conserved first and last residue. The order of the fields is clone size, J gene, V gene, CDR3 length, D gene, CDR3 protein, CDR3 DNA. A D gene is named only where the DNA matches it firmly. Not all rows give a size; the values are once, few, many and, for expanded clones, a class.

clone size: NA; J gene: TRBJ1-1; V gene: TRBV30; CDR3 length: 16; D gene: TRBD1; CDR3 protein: CAWTGQGRRLITEAFF; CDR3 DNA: TGTGCCTGGACAGGACAGGGAAGGAGGCTGATCACTGAAGCTTTCTTT
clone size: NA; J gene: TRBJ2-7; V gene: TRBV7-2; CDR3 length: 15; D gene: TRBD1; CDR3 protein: CASSPGQGRAYEQYF; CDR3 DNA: TGTGCCAGCAGCCCCGGACAGGGAAGAGCCTACGAGCAGTACTTC
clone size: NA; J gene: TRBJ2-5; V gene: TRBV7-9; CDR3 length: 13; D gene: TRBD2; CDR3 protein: CASSSSGQETQYF; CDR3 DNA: TGTGCCAGCAGTTCTAGCGGCCAAGAGACCCAGTACTTC
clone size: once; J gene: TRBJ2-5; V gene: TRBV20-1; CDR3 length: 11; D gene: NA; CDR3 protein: CSARLRETQYF; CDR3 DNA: TGCAGTGCTAGACTACGAGAGACCCAGTACTTC
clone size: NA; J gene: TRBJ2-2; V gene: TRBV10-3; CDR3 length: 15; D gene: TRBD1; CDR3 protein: CAISGTTGGTGELFF; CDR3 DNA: TGTGCCATCAGTGGGACTACAGGGGGGACCGGGGAGCTGTTTTTT
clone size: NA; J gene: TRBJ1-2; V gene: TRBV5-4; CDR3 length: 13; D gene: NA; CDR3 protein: CASSARPYYGYTF; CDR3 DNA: TGTGCCAGCAGCGCGAGGCCCTACTATGGCTACACCTTC
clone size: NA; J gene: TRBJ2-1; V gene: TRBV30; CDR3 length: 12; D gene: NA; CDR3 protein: CAWRAFRNEQFF; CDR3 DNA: TGTGCCTGGAGGGCTTTTAGGAATGAGCAGTTCTTC
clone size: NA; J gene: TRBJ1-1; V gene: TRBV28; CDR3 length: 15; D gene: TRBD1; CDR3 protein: CASSHDRGKNTEAFF; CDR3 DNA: TGTGCCAGCAGCCATGACAGGGGGAAGAACACTGAAGCTTTCTTT
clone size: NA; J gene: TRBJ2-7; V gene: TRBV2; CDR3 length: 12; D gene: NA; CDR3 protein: CASKVGTYEQYF; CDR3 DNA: TGTGCCAGCAAGGTAGGGACCTACGAGCAGTACTTC
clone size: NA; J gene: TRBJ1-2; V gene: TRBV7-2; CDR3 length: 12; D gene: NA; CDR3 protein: CASSRTGYGYTF; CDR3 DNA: TGTGCCAGCAGCAGAACTGGATATGGCTACACCTTC
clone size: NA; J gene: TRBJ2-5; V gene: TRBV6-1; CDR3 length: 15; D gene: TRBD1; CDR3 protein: CASSERDRGWETQYF; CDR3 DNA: TGTGCCAGCAGTGAAAGGGACAGGGGGTGGGAGACCCAGTACTTC
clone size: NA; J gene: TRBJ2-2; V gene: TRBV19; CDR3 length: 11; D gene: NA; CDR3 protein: CASRGGGELFF; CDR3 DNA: TGTGCCAGTAGGGGTGGCGGGGAGCTGTTTTTT
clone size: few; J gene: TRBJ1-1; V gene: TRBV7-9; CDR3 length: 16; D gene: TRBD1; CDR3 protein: CASSLEDRGLNTEAFF; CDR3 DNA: TGTGCCAGCAGCTTAGAAGACAGGGGGCTGAACACTGAAGCTTTCTTT
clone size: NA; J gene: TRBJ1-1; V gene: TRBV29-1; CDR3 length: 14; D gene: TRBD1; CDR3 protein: CSVARDRANTEAFF; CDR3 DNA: TGCAGCGTCGCCCGGGACAGGGCGAACACTGAAGCTTTCTTT
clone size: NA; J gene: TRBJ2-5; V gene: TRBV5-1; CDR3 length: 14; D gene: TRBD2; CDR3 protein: CASSPGRATETQYF; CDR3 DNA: TGCGCCAGCAGCCCTGGGAGGGCCACAGAGACCCAGTACTTC
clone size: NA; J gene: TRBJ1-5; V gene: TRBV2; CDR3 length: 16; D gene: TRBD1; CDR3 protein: CASSEEVWDRNQPQHF; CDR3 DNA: TGTGCCAGCAGCGAGGAGGTGTGGGACAGGAATCAGCCCCAGCATTTT
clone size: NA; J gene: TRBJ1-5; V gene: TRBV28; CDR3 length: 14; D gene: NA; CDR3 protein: CASTTKGSWQPQHF; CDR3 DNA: TGTGCCAGCACTACTAAGGGCAGTTGGCAGCCCCAGCATTTT
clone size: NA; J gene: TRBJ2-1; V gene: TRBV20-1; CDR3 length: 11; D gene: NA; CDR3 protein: CSAIRDYEQFF; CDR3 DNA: TGCAGCGCCATCCGAGACTATGAGCAGTTCTTC
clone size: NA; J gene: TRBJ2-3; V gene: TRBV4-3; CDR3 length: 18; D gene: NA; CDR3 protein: CASSQDDFRTKSTDTQYF; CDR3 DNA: TGCGCCAGCAGCCAAGATGATTTCCGGACGAAGAGCACAGATACGCAGTATTTT
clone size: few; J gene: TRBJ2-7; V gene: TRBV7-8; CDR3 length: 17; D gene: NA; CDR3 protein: CASSLRGQEDDSYEQYF; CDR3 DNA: TGTGCCAGCAGCTTAAGAGGCCAGGAGGACGATTCCTACGAGCAGTACTTC
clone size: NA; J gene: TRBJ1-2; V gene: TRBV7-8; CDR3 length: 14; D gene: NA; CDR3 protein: CASSPGTSNYGYTF; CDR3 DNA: TGTGCCAGCAGCCCTGGGACGTCTAACTATGGCTACACCTTC
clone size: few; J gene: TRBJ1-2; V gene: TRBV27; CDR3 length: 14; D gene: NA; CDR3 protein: CASSREQGNYGYTF; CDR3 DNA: TGTGCCAGCAGTCGAGAACAGGGAAACTATGGCTACACCTTC
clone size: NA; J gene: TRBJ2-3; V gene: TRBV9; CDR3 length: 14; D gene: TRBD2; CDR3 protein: CASSVGAGVDTQYF; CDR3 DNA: TGTGCCAGCAGCGTAGGAGCGGGAGTGGATACGCAGTATTTT
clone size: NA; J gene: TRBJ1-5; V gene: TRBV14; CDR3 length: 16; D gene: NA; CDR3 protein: CASPPRTDYSNQPQHF; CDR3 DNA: TGTGCCAGCCCACCAAGGACAGACTATAGCAATCAGCCCCAGCATTTT
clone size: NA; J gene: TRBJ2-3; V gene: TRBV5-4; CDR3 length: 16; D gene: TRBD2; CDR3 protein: CASSTKTSGGADTQYF; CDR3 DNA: TGTGCCAGCAGCACGAAGACTAGCGGGGGGGCAGATACGCAGTATTTT
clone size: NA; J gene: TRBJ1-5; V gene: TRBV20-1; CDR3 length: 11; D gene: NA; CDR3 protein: CSANVGGPQHF; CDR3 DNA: TGCAGTGCTAACGTGGGTGGGCCCCAGCATTTT
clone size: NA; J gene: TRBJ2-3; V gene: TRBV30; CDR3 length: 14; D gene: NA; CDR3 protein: CAWSPGAYTDTQYF; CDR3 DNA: TGTGCCTGGTCCCCTGGGGCTTACACAGATACGCAGTATTTT
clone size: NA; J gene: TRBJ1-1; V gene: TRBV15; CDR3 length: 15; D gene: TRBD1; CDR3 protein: CATSSGGQGLSEAFF; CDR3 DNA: TGTGCCACCAGCAGCGGCGGACAGGGCTTATCAGAAGCTTTCTTT
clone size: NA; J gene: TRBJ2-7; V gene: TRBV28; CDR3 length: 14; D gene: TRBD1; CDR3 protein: CASSLRTGGYQQYF; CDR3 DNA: TGTGCCAGCAGTTTGCGGACAGGGGGGTACCAGCAGTACTTC
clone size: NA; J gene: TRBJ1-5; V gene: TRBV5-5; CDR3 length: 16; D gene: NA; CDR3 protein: CASSLAGWPGDQPQHF; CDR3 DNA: TGTGCCAGCAGCCTGGCGGGGTGGCCGGGAGATCAGCCCCAGCATTTT
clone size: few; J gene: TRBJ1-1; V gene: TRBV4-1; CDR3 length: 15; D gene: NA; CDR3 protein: CASSQEAVTGRPTFF; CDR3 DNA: TGCGCCAGCAGCCAAGAAGCGGTCACAGGGCGGCCAACTTTCTTT
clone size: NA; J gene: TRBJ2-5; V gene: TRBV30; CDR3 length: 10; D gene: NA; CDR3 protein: CAWSLETQYF; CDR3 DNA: TGTGCCTGGAGTTTAGAGACCCAGTACTTC
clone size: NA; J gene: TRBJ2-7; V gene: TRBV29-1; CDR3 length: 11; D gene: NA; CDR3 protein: CSVNMGYEQYF; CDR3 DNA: TGCAGCGTCAACATGGGCTACGAGCAGTACTTC
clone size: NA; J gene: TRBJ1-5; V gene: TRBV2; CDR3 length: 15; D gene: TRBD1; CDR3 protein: CASSDSTGDNQPQHF; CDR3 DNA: TGTGCCAGCAGTGATAGCACAGGGGACAATCAGCCCCAGCATTTT
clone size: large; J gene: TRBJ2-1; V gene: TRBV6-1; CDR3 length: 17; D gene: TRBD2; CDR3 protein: CASSKARVAGGLNEQFF; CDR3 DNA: TGTGCCAGCAGTAAAGCCAGAGTAGCGGGGGGGCTTAATGAGCAGTTCTTC
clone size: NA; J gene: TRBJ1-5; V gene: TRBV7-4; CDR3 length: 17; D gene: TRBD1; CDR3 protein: CASSLQRGTGGYQPQHF; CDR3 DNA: TGTGCCAGCAGCTTACAGCGGGGGACAGGGGGCTATCAGCCCCAGCATTTT
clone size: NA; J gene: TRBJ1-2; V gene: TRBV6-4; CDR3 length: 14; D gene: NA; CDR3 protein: CASRPGVAADGYTF; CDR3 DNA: TGTGCCAGCAGGCCAGGGGTAGCGGCAGATGGCTACACCTTC
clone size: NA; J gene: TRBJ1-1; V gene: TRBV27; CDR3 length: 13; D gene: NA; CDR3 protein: CASSANRVTEAFF; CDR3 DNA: TGTGCCAGCAGTGCAAACAGGGTCACTGAAGCTTTCTTT
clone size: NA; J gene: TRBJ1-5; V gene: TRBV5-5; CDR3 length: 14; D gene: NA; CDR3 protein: CASSSFTSNQPQHF; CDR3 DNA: TGTGCCAGCAGCTCCTTCACTAGCAATCAGCCCCAGCATTTT
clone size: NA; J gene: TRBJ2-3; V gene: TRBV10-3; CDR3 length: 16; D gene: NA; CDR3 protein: CAITDASGHTRDTQYF; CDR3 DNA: TGTGCCATTACCGATGCTTCGGGACACACACGAGATACGCAGTATTTT
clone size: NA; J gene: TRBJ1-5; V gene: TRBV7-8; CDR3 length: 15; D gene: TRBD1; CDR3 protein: CASSLMTGQGQPQHF; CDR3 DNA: TGTGCCAGCAGCTTAATGACGGGACAGGGTCAGCCCCAGCATTTT
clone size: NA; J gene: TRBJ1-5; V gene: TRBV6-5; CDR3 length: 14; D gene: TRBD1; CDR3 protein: CASSRDRGYQPQHF; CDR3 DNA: TGTGCCAGCAGCCGGGACAGGGGCTATCAGCCCCAGCATTTT
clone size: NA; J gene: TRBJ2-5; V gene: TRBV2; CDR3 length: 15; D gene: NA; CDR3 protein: CASRLKPGPVGTQYF; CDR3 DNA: TGTGCCAGCAGACTAAAGCCGGGACCTGTCGGGACCCAGTACTTC
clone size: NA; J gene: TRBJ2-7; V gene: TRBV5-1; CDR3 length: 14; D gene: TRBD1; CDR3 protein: CASSLAQGAGEQYF; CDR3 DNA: TGCGCCAGCAGCTTGGCACAGGGGGCCGGCGAGCAGTACTTC
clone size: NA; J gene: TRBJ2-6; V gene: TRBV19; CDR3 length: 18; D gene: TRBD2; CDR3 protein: CASRTLGGISSGANVLTF; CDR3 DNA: TGTGCCAGTAGGACCCTCGGGGGGATAAGCTCTGGGGCCAACGTCCTGACTTTC
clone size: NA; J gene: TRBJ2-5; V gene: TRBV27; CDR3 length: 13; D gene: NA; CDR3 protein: CASRLQGGETQYF; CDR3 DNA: TGTGCCAGCAGGCTACAGGGCGGGGAGACCCAGTACTTC
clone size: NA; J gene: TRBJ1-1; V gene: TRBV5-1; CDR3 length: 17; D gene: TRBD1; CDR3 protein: CASSLGTVRDRGTEAFF; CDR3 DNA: TGCGCCAGCAGCTTGGGGACTGTCCGGGACAGGGGCACTGAAGCTTTCTTT
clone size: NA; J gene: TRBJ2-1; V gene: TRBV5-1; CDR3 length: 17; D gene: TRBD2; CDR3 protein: CASSSGLAGGRRNEQFF; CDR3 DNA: TGCGCCAGCAGCTCGGGACTAGCGGGGGGGCGGCGGAATGAGCAGTTCTTC
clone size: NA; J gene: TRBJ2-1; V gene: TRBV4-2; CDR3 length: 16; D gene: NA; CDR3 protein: CASSQDRASAYNEQFF; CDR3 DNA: TGTGCCAGCAGCCAAGATAGAGCTAGTGCCTACAATGAGCAGTTCTTC